This T cell receptor (beta chain) was observed in a study of vaccination and CD4 T cells after COVID-19. Comments on this clonotype: What it binds is not known.

CDR1 DFQATT and CDR2 SNEGSKA come from the germline V gene (reference sequence). The junction had 8 bases not matched to a gene; V was cut back by 1 base and J by 5 bases. The CDR3 is 15 residues long. Treatment specified: approximately 10-day PBMC culture with coronavirus spike peptide pools or control peptides (ViraFEST assay). Pre-COVID-19 pandemic sampling (2011-2018) yielded the unexposed donor's CD4+ T cells. Findings of the study overall: From a median of about 20 to 40, SARS-CoV-2-reactive clonotypes increased, though not significantly.

The Oncomine TCR Beta short-read assay generated sequence data from the DNA of cultured CD4+ T cells. One entry per CDR3 protein, called by TCRdb with MiXCR from the PCR reads. The sample consists of about 7,300 distinct CDR3 sequences, around 30% of them appearing once. The V and J genes are TRBV20-1 and TRBJ1-5; 7 positions agree with TRBD1. The clonotype comes from a human donor in good health. The source material was CD4+ T cells from blood, cultured in vitro. This chain's CDR3 is CSARADRVGYQPQHF. CDR3 bases: TGCAGTGCTAGAGCCGACAGGGTAGGGTATCAGCCCCAGCATTTT.